The present TCR beta chain was sequenced within a study of early T cells in non-severe SARS-CoV-2 infection. Overall study context: The authors sequenced bulk RNA from unsorted whole blood, leaving chains unpaired. Study-wide results and caveats: VDJdb matching, biased toward anti-spike CD8 responses, missed private and CD4 specificities.

CDR1 and CDR2 (germline): SGHTA, FQGNSA. V lost 4 bases, J lost 6 bases, and 15 bases stayed unmatched. CDR3 length: 16 amino acids. A note on this clonotype: Its cognate antigen is unknown.

The protocol attached unique molecular identifiers to individual cDNA molecules. TCRdb recomputed calls from the 5' RACE reads with MiXCR, one row per CDR3 protein. The sample carries about 30,000 distinct CDR3 sequences, approximately 5.2% recorded once. The chain employs TRBV7-2 and TRBJ2-7, with 7 bases lining up with TRBD2. The sequence was obtained from an adult who was a healthcare worker with PCR-confirmed SARS-CoV-2 infection or an uninfected control (not recorded which). Source material: whole blood. The CDR3: CASSSLKGLGTTEQYF. CDR3 nucleotides: TGTGCCAGCAGCTCCTTAAAAGGCCTAGGGACTACCGAGCAGTACTTC.